These T cell receptor beta chains were read from a single sample in a study of blood T cells in healthy people across ages. TCRdb ran MiXCR on the 5' RACE reads and lists one entry per CDR3 protein. The data show about 1.6 million distinct CDR3 sequences, about 35% seen once. The source material was blood. The receptors were sampled from a woman aged 30 to 39 in good health. Both conserved end residues are part of each CDR3. Each record gives: D gene, J gene, V gene, clone size, CDR3 protein, CDR3 DNA. D genes are given only for firm matches. Expanded clones get a size class; other rows say once, few or many, or leave the size out.

NA	TRBJ2-5	TRBV12-3/TRBV12-4	NA	CASSLAGRFETQYF	TGTGCCAGCAGTTTAGCGGGACGGTTTGAGACCCAGTACTTC
TRBD1	TRBJ1-5	TRBV19	NA	CASSMTGGYQPQHF	TGTGCCAGTAGTATGACAGGGGGCTATCAGCCCCAGCATTTT
NA	TRBJ1-1	TRBV29-1	NA	CSVSRGVGEMNTEAFF	TGCAGCGTTAGTCGGGGGGTCGGGGAAATGAACACTGAAGCTTTCTTT
NA	TRBJ1-4	TRBV7-9	NA	CASGLSRGGSEKLFF	TGTGCCAGCGGCCTGAGTCGGGGTGGGAGTGAAAAACTGTTTTTT
NA	TRBJ2-1	TRBV9	NA	CASSVDQRVYNEQFF	TGTGCCAGCAGCGTAGACCAGCGGGTGTACAATGAGCAGTTCTTC
NA	TRBJ1-2	TRBV27	NA	CASKTGSHGYTF	TGTGCCAGCAAGACAGGAAGCCATGGCTACACCTTC
NA	TRBJ1-1	TRBV12-3/TRBV12-4	NA	CASSQLRVIGTEAFF	TGTGCCAGCAGTCAGCTCCGGGTTATCGGCACTGAAGCTTTCTTT
TRBD1	TRBJ2-7	TRBV20-1	few	CSARLHQGVPYEQYF	TGCAGTGCTAGACTTCACCAGGGGGTCCCCTACGAGCAGTACTTC
TRBD2	TRBJ2-1	TRBV20-1	NA	CSILQAGRVNGEQFF	TGCAGTATCCTACAAGCAGGGAGGGTAAATGGTGAGCAGTTCTTC
NA	TRBJ2-7	TRBV5-1	many	CASSSSGDYEQYF	TGCGCCAGCAGCTCTTCGGGGGACTACGAGCAGTACTTC
NA	TRBJ2-7	TRBV10-2	NA	CASRLPITGYEQYF	TGCGCCAGCAGACTACCCATTACAGGGTACGAGCAGTACTTC
NA	TRBJ2-7	TRBV5-5	NA	CASTDHLEQYF	TGTGCCAGCACCGACCATCTCGAGCAGTACTTC
NA	TRBJ2-7	TRBV6-2/TRBV6-3	few	CASSIDSGRQYF	TGTGCCAGCAGTATCGACAGCGGGCGGCAGTACTTC
TRBD1	TRBJ2-5	TRBV3-1	few	CASSQAGQERTQYF	TGTGCCAGCAGCCAAGCCGGACAGGAGAGGACCCAGTACTTC
NA	TRBJ1-1	TRBV20-1	few	CSARESGDTEAFF	TGCAGTGCTAGGGAATCGGGGGACACTGAAGCTTTCTTT
TRBD2	TRBJ2-7	TRBV27	NA	CASRRSGGPPYEQYF	TGTGCCAGCAGACGTAGCGGGGGGCCCCCCTACGAGCAGTACTTC
NA	TRBJ1-5	TRBV10-2	NA	CASMIAGQPQHF	TGCGCCAGCATGATCGCTGGTCAGCCCCAGCATTTT
NA	TRBJ2-3	TRBV5-1	NA	CASSEWGRVGTDTQYF	TGCGCCAGCAGCGAGTGGGGCAGGGTTGGGACAGATACGCAGTATTTT
TRBD1	TRBJ2-1	TRBV2	few	CAGADRPNEQFF	TGTGCCGGTGCGGACAGGCCAAATGAGCAGTTCTTC
NA	TRBJ1-4	TRBV20-1	NA	CSAFIATNEKLFF	TGCAGTGCTTTTATTGCAACTAATGAAAAACTGTTTTTT
NA	TRBJ1-1	TRBV4-2	few	CASGQEGANTEAFF	TGTGCCAGCGGCCAAGAAGGGGCAAACACTGAAGCTTTCTTT
TRBD1	TRBJ1-1	TRBV20-1	NA	CSARVRQGAEAFF	TGCAGTGCTAGAGTGAGGCAGGGGGCTGAAGCTTTCTTT
NA	TRBJ2-6	TRBV7-9	NA	CASSLDPGSSGANVLTF	TGTGCCAGCAGCTTAGACCCGGGGAGCTCTGGGGCCAACGTCCTGACTTTC
NA	TRBJ1-2	TRBV4-2	NA	CASSQDLTDYDYTF	TGTGCCAGCAGCCAAGACCTCACCGACTATGACTACACCTTC
TRBD2	TRBJ2-1	TRBV6-5	few	CASSYSRVAGVNEQFF	TGTGCCAGCAGTTACTCCAGGGTGGCGGGAGTCAATGAGCAGTTCTTC
NA	TRBJ1-1	TRBV20-1	few	CSALVLTEAFF	TGCAGTGCTCTCGTGTTAACTGAAGCTTTCTTT
NA	TRBJ2-1	TRBV27	few	CASSLSWDLKRVEQFF	TGTGCCAGCAGTTTATCATGGGATCTGAAACGGGTTGAGCAGTTCTTC
NA	TRBJ2-3	TRBV30	NA	CAWSVTQRGTDTQYF	TGTGCCTGGAGCGTAACGCAGCGTGGAACAGATACGCAGTATTTT
NA	TRBJ2-7	TRBV7-3	few	CASSLSQGAHEQYF	TGTGCCAGCAGCTTAAGTCAGGGAGCGCACGAGCAGTACTTC
TRBD2	TRBJ2-1	TRBV6-4	few	CASSQLAGGPVNEQFF	TGTGCCAGCAGTCAACTAGCGGGAGGGCCGGTAAATGAGCAGTTCTTC
TRBD1	TRBJ1-2	TRBV6-6	few	CASRGQGSDGYTF	TGTGCCAGCAGGGGACAGGGAAGCGATGGCTACACCTTC
TRBD2	TRBJ2-5	TRBV2	NA	CASSERSGRALETQYF	TGTGCCAGCAGTGAAAGGAGCGGGAGGGCCTTAGAGACCCAGTACTTC